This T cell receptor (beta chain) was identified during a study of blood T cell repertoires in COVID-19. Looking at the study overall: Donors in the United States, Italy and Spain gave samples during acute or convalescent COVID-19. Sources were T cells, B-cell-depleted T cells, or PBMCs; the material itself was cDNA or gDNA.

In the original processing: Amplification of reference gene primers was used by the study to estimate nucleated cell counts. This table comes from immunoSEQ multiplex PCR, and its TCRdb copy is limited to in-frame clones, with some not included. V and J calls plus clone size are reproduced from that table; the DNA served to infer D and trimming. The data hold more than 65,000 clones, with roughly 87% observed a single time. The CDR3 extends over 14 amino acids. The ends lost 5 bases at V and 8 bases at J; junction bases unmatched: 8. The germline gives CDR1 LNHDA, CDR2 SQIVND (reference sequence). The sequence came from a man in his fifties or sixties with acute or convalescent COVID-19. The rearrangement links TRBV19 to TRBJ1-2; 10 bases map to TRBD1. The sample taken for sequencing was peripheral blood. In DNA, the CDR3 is TGTGCCAGTAGTGTAGGGACAGGGGTCGGAGGCTACACCTTC. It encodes CASSVGTGVGGYTF.